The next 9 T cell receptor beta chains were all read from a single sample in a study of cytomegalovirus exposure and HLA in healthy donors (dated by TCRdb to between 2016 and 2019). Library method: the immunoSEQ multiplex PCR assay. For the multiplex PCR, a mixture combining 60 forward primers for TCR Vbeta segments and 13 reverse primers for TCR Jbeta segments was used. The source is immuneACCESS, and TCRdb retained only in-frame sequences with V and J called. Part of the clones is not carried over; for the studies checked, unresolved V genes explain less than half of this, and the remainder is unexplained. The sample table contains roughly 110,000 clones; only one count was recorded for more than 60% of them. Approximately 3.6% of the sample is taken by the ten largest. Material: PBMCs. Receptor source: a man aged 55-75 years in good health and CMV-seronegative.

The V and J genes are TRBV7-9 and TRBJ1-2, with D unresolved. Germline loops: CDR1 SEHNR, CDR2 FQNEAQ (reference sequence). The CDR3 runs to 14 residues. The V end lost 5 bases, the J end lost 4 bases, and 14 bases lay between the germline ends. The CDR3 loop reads CASSPPGVGYGYTF. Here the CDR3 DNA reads TGTGCCAGCAGCCCCCCCGGAGTTGGCTATGGCTACACCTTC.

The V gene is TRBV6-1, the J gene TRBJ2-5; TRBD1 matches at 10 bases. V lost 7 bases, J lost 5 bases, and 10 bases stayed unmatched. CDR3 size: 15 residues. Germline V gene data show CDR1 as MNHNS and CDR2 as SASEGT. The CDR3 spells CASIQDRGLGETQYF. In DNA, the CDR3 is TGTGCCAGCATTCAAGACAGGGGGCTTGGGGAGACCCAGTACTTC.

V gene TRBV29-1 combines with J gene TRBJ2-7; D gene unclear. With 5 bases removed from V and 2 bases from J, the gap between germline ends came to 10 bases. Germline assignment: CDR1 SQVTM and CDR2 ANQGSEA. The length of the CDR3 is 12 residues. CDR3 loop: CSVSSEAYEQYF. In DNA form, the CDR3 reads TGCAGCGTTTCCTCAGAAGCCTACGAGCAGTACTTC.

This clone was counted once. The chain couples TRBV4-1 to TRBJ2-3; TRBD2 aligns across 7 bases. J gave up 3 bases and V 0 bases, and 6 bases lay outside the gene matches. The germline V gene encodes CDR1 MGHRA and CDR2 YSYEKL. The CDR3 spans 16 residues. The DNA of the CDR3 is TGCGCCAGCAGCCAAGAACCGGGACTACTTACAGATACGCAGTATTTT. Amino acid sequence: CASSQEPGLLTDTQYF.

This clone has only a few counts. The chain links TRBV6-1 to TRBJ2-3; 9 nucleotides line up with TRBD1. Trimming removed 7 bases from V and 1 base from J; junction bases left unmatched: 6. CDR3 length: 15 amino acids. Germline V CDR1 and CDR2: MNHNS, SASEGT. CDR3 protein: CASKPTGGGTDTQYF. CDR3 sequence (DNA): TGTGCCAGCAAACCAACAGGGGGCGGCACAGATACGCAGTATTTT.

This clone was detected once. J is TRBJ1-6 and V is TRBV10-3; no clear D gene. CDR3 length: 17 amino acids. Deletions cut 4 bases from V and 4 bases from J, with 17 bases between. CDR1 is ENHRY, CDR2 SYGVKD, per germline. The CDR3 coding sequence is TGTGCCATCAGTGGAAACCAAGACGGGTTATATAATTCACCCCTCCACTTT. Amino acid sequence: CAISGNQDGLYNSPLHF.

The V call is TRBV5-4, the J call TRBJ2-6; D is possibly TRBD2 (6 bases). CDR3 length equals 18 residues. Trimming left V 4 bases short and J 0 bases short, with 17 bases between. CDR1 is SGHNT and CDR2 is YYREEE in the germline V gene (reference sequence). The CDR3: CASSPRMGGGSGANVLTF. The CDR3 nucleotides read TGTGCCAGCAGCCCGAGGATGGGGGGTGGCTCTGGGGCCAACGTCCTGACTTTC.

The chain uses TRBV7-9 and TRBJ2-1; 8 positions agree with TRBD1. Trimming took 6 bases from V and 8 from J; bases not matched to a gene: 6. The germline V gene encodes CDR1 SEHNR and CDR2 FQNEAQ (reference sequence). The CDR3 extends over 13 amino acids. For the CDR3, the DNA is TGTGCCAGCAGTTGGACAGGGTCCCATGAGCAGTTCTTC. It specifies CASSWTGSHEQFF.

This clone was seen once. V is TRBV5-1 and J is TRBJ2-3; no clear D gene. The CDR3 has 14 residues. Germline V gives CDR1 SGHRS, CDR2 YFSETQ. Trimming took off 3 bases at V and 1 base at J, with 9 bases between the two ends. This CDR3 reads CASSSTAGTDTQYF. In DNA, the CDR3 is TGCGCCAGCAGCTCTACTGCCGGCACAGATACGCAGTATTTT. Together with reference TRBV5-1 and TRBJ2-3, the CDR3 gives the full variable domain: KAGVTQTPRYLIKTRGQQVTLSCSPISGHRSVSWYQQTPGQGLQFLFEYFSETQRNKGNFPGRFSGRQFSNSRSEMNVSTLELGDSALYLCASSSTAGTDTQYFGPGTRLTVL.